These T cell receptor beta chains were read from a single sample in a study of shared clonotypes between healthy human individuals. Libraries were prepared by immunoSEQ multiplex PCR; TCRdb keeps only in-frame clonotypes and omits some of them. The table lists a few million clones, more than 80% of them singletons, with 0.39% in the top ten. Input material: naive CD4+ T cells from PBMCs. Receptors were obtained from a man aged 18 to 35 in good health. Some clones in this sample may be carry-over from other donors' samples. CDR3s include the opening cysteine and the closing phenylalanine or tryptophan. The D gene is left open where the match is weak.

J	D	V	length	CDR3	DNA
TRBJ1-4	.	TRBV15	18	CATSREPPSAGRDEKLFF	TGTGCCACCAGCAGAGAACCCCCGTCAGCAGGAAGGGACGAAAAACTGTTTTTT
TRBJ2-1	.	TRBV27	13	CASRRSSYNEQFF	TGTGCCAGCAGACGGAGCTCCTACAATGAGCAGTTCTTC
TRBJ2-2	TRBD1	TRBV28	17	CASSLLRDRGQVGELFF	TGTGCCAGCAGTTTACTGCGGGACAGGGGGCAGGTCGGGGAGCTGTTTTTT
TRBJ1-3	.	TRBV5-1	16	CASSLELSYSGNTIYF	TGCGCCAGCAGCTTGGAACTCAGCTACTCTGGAAACACCATATATTTT
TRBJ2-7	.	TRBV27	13	CASSLEQAYEQYF	TGTGCCAGCAGTTTGGAGCAGGCCTACGAGCAGTACTTC
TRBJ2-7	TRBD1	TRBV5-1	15	CASSATGQGAGEQYF	TGCGCCAGCAGCGCTACCGGACAGGGGGCTGGCGAGCAGTACTTC
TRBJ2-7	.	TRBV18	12	CASSLRDAEQYF	TGTGCCAGCTCTCTCCGGGACGCCGAGCAGTACTTC
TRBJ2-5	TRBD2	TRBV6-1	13	CASLGLAVETQYF	TGTGCCAGCTTGGGACTAGCTGTGGAGACCCAGTACTTC
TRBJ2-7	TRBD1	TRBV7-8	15	CASTPKGQGIYEQYF	TGTGCCAGCACCCCAAAGGGACAGGGGATATACGAGCAGTACTTC
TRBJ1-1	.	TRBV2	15	CASSVRDNVNTEAFF	TGTGCCAGCAGTGTCCGGGACAACGTGAACACTGAAGCTTTCTTT
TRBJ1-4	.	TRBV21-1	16	CASSEPTGQGPEKLFF	TGTGCCAGCAGCGAACCGACGGGACAGGGACCTGAAAAACTGTTTTTT